A selection of T cell receptor beta chains follows, all from one sample in a study of beta chain features in type 1 diabetes. This table comes from immunoSEQ multiplex PCR, and its TCRdb copy is limited to in-frame clones, with some not included. The repertoire holds approximately 400,000 clones, with about 15% as singletons. Input material: naive CD4+ T cells from blood. These receptors came from a young woman in good health. Each CDR3 is given with its conserved first and last residue. Fields, in order: clone size, V gene, D gene, J gene, CDR3 DNA, CDR3 protein. D genes are given only for firm matches. Clone size is stated in some rows and not others, as once, few, many or a class when expanded.

clone size: .
V gene: TRBV2
D gene: .
J gene: TRBJ2-7
CDR3 DNA: TGTGCCAGCACTCAGGGTTACGAGCAGTACTTC
CDR3 protein: CASTQGYEQYF

clone size: few
V gene: TRBV4-2
D gene: TRBD2
J gene: TRBJ2-3
CDR3 DNA: TGTGCCAGCAGCCAACAGGGACTAGCGGGAGGGCCCCCAGATACGCAGTATTTT
CDR3 protein: CASSQQGLAGGPPDTQYF

clone size: few
V gene: TRBV28
D gene: TRBD1
J gene: TRBJ2-5
CDR3 DNA: TGTGCCAGCAGCCGACAGGGGGCGGGTCAGACCCAGTACTTC
CDR3 protein: CASSRQGAGQTQYF

clone size: .
V gene: TRBV28
D gene: TRBD2
J gene: TRBJ2-5
CDR3 DNA: TGTGCCAGCAGTTTATTCGGGTCGCTAGCGGGGGGGACCCAGTACTTC
CDR3 protein: CASSLFGSLAGGTQYF

clone size: .
V gene: TRBV29-1
D gene: TRBD1
J gene: TRBJ2-3
CDR3 DNA: TGCAGCGTTACCGGGGCCCAGGGGGTAGATACGCAGTATTTT
CDR3 protein: CSVTGAQGVDTQYF

clone size: .
V gene: TRBV10-3
D gene: TRBD1
J gene: TRBJ2-7
CDR3 DNA: TGTGCCATCAGACCTCGGACAGGGACCTATGCCTACGAGCAGTACTTC
CDR3 protein: CAIRPRTGTYAYEQYF

clone size: .
V gene: TRBV4-3
D gene: .
J gene: TRBJ1-2
CDR3 DNA: TGCGCCAGCAGCCAGGCCGACAGACCGTATGGCTACACCTTC
CDR3 protein: CASSQADRPYGYTF

clone size: few
V gene: TRBV2
D gene: .
J gene: TRBJ1-1
CDR3 DNA: TGTGCCAGCAGTATGAGCCGGGACACTGAAGCTTTCTTT
CDR3 protein: CASSMSRDTEAFF

clone size: few
V gene: TRBV9
D gene: TRBD2
J gene: TRBJ2-5
CDR3 DNA: TGTGCCAGCAGCGTAGGGTTCATCCAGCGGGAACCTCGGGAGACCCAGTACTTC
CDR3 protein: CASSVGFIQREPRETQYF

clone size: .
V gene: TRBV9
D gene: TRBD2
J gene: TRBJ2-1
CDR3 DNA: TGTGCCAGCAGCGAGGGACTAGCGGGGCCTATGGGTGAGCAGTTCTTC
CDR3 protein: CASSEGLAGPMGEQFF

clone size: .
V gene: TRBV7-8
D gene: TRBD2
J gene: TRBJ2-2
CDR3 DNA: TGTGCCAGCAGCTCGGACGGGGCGGCTAGCGGGAGGAGGGGGGAGCTGTTTTTT
CDR3 protein: CASSSDGAASGRRGELFF

clone size: .
V gene: TRBV28
D gene: .
J gene: TRBJ2-3
CDR3 DNA: TGTGCCAGCAGTATGCCGGGGAGGAGCACAGATACGCAGTATTTT
CDR3 protein: CASSMPGRSTDTQYF

clone size: few
V gene: TRBV9
D gene: .
J gene: TRBJ2-5
CDR3 DNA: TGTGCCAGCAGCCCGGGTGACGGGGAACCCTCATGGACCCAGTACTTC
CDR3 protein: CASSPGDGEPSWTQYF

clone size: few
V gene: TRBV2
D gene: .
J gene: TRBJ2-3
CDR3 DNA: TGTGCCAGCAGAGTAACTATGGCAGATACGCAGTATTTT
CDR3 protein: CASRVTMADTQYF

clone size: .
V gene: TRBV7-9
D gene: TRBD1
J gene: TRBJ1-2
CDR3 DNA: TGTGCCAGCAGTTCGACAGACAGGGTCGGCTATGGCTACACCTTC
CDR3 protein: CASSSTDRVGYGYTF

clone size: .
V gene: TRBV28
D gene: .
J gene: TRBJ2-1
CDR3 DNA: TGTGCCAGCAGTCCTGACAGTTACAATGAGCAGTTCTTC
CDR3 protein: CASSPDSYNEQFF

clone size: .
V gene: TRBV5-1
D gene: TRBD1
J gene: TRBJ1-3
CDR3 DNA: TGCGCCAGCAGCTTGATCGGGACAGGGGGAACTTTCTCTGGAAACACCATATATTTT
CDR3 protein: CASSLIGTGGTFSGNTIYF

clone size: .
V gene: TRBV7-9
D gene: .
J gene: TRBJ2-1
CDR3 DNA: TGTGCCAGCAACACGGGCCAGGGCTCCTACAATGAGCAGTTCTTC
CDR3 protein: CASNTGQGSYNEQFF

clone size: .
V gene: TRBV19
D gene: TRBD2
J gene: TRBJ2-7
CDR3 DNA: TGTGCCAGTAGTATCCAGCGGGGCTACGAGCAGTACTTC
CDR3 protein: CASSIQRGYEQYF

clone size: few
V gene: TRBV29-1
D gene: .
J gene: TRBJ2-7
CDR3 DNA: TGCAGCGTTGCGGACTCGAGCTCCTACGAGCAGTACTTC
CDR3 protein: CSVADSSSYEQYF

clone size: .
V gene: TRBV30
D gene: TRBD1
J gene: TRBJ2-7
CDR3 DNA: TGTGCCTGCTACAGGGGATCCTACGAGCAGTACTTC
CDR3 protein: CACYRGSYEQYF

clone size: few
V gene: TRBV4-2
D gene: TRBD1
J gene: TRBJ1-1
CDR3 DNA: TGTGCCAGCAGCCAAGGGAAAAGGACAGGGCTTACTGAAGCTTTCTTT
CDR3 protein: CASSQGKRTGLTEAFF

clone size: .
V gene: TRBV30
D gene: .
J gene: TRBJ1-1
CDR3 DNA: TGTGCCTGGAGTGTACTACGCACTGAAGCTTTCTTT
CDR3 protein: CAWSVLRTEAFF

clone size: .
V gene: TRBV18
D gene: TRBD1
J gene: TRBJ2-7
CDR3 DNA: TGTGCCAGCTCACCACCTGGGACAGACTACGAGCAGTACTTC
CDR3 protein: CASSPPGTDYEQYF

clone size: few
V gene: TRBV29-1
D gene: TRBD2
J gene: TRBJ2-1
CDR3 DNA: TGCAGCGCCGACCTAGCGGAAAGCTCCTACAATGAGCAGTTCTTC
CDR3 protein: CSADLAESSYNEQFF

clone size: few
V gene: TRBV7-2
D gene: .
J gene: TRBJ2-5
CDR3 DNA: TGTGCCAGCAGCTCCTATGGACGGGGAGAGACCCAGTACTTC
CDR3 protein: CASSSYGRGETQYF

clone size: few
V gene: TRBV29-1
D gene: TRBD2
J gene: TRBJ2-7
CDR3 DNA: TGCAGCGCCACGACTAGCGGGGCTGTGGAGCAGTACTTC
CDR3 protein: CSATTSGAVEQYF

clone size: once
V gene: TRBV5-4
D gene: .
J gene: TRBJ1-1
CDR3 DNA: TGTGCCAGCAGCTTGGGTGTGGCCGGGATCGGGACTGAAGCTTTCTTT
CDR3 protein: CASSLGVAGIGTEAFF

clone size: few
V gene: TRBV12-5
D gene: .
J gene: TRBJ1-1
CDR3 DNA: TGTGCTAGTGGTTTTCTGGACGGGAATCTCCTAGGTACTGAAGCTTTCTTT
CDR3 protein: CASGFLDGNLLGTEAFF

clone size: few
V gene: TRBV9
D gene: TRBD2
J gene: TRBJ2-2
CDR3 DNA: TGTGCCAGCAACACCATGGGGGGGATCGGGGAGCTGTTTTTT
CDR3 protein: CASNTMGGIGELFF